The entry that follows covers one T cell receptor (beta chain) sequence. Methods used by the authors: Quantification of nucleated cells was approximated via reference gene primer amplification. TCRdb's copy holds only in-frame clones and misses some; the assay was immunoSEQ multiplex PCR. The V and J calls and the clone size are those of that table, but D and trimming were determined from the DNA. The sample lists 180,000 or so clones, over 75% seen once, with 2.5% to 3.5% in the top ten. This sample was taken from a study of blood T cell repertoires in COVID-19. Study in general: The study drew acute and convalescent COVID-19 samples from the United States, Italy and Spain. From T cells, B-cell-depleted T cells, or PBMCs came the material, which was cDNA or gDNA.

Germline V lookup: CDR1 KGHSH, CDR2 LQKENI. Deletions cut 0 bases from V and 0 bases from J, with 7 bases between. This CDR3 is built from 15 residues. V gene TRBV18 combines with J gene TRBJ2-3; D call uncertain. The material sequenced was peripheral blood. The sequence derives from a man in his 60s with acute or convalescent COVID-19. CDR3 nucleotide sequence: TGTGCCAGCTCACCACCTAACTTTAGCACAGATACGCAGTATTTT. Its translation is CASSPPNFSTDTQYF.